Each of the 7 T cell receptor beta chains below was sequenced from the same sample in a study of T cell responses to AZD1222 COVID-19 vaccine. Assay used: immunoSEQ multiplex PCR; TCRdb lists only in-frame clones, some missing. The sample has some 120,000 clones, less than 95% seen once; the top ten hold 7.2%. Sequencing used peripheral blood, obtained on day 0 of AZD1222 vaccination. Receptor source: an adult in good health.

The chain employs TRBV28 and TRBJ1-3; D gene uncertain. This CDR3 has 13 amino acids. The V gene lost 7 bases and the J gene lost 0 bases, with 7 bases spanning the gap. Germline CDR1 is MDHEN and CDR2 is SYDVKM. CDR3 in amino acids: CASMFSSGNTIYF. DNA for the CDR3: TGTGCCAGCATGTTCAGCTCTGGAAACACCATATATTTT.

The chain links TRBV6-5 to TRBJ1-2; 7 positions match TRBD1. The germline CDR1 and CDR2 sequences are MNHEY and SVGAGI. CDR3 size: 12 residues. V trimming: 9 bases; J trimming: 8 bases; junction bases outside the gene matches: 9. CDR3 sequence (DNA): TGTGCCAGTCGAACACAGGGGCGCGGCTACACCTTC. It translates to CASRTQGRGYTF.

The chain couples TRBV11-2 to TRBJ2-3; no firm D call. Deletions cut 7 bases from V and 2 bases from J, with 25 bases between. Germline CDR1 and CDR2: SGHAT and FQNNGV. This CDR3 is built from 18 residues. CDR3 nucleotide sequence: TGTGCCAGCACCCCCATCTTGGCGGCAGCCGGATTCACAGATACGCAGTATTTT. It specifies CASTPILAAAGFTDTQYF. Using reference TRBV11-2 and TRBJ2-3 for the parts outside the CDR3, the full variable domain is EAGVAQSPRYKIIEKRQSVAFWCNPISGHATLYWYQQILGQGPKLLIQFQNNGVVDDSQLPKDRFSAERLKGVDSTLKIQPAKLEDSAVYLCASTPILAAAGFTDTQYFGPGTRLTVL.

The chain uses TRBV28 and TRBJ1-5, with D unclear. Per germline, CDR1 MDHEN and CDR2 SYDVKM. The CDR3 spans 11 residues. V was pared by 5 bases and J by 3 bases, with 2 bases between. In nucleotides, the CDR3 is TGTGCCAGCAGTCACAATCAGCCCCAGCATTTT. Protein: CASSHNQPQHF. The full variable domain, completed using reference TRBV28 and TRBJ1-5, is DVKVTQSSRYLVKRTGEKVFLECVQDMDHENMFWYRQDPGLGLRLIYFSYDVKMKEKGDIPEGYSVSREKKERFSLILESASTNQTSMYLCASSHNQPQHFGDGTRLSIL.

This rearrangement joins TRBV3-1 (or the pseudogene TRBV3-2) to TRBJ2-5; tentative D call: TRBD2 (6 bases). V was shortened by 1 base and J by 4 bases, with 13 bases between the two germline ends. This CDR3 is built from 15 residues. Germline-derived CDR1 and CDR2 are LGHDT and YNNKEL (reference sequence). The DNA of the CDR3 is TGTGCCAGCAGCCAAGGCGGGGACCCCGGAGAGACCCAGTACTTC. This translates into CASSQGGDPGETQYF.

CDR3 bases: TGTGCCAGCAGTTTATCGAGGGGGAGCACTGAAGCTTTCTTT. As protein: CASSLSRGSTEAFF. This chain joins TRBV27 and TRBJ1-1, with D perhaps matching TRBD1 (6 bases). CDR1 MNHEY and CDR2 SMNVEV come from the germline V gene (reference sequence). The ends were cut back, 0 bases at V and 4 bases at J, with 9 bases in the middle. CDR3 length: 14 residues.

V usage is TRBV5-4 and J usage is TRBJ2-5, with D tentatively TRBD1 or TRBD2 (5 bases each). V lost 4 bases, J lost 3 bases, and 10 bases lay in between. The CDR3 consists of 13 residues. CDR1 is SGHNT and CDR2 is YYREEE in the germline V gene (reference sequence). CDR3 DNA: TGTGCCAGCAGCCGGGACCGCGAAGAGACCCAGTACTTC. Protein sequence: CASSRDREETQYF.